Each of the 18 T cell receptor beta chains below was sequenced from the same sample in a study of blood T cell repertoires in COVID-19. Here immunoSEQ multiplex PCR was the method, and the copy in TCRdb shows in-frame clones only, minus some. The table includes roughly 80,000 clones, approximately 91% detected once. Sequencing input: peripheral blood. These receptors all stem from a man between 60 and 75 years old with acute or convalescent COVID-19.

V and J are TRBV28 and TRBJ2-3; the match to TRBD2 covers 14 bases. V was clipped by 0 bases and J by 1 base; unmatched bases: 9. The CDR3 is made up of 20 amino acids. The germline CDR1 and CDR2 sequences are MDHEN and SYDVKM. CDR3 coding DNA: TGTGCCAGCAGTTTATGGGGGTGGACTAGCGGGAGGAGACGCACAGATACGCAGTATTTT. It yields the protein CASSLWGWTSGRRRTDTQYF.

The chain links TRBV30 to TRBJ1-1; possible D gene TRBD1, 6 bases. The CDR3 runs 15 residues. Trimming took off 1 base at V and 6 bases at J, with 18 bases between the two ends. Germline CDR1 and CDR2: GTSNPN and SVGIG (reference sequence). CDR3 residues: CAWSGLAAGEAEAFF. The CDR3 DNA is TGTGCCTGGAGTGGACTAGCGGCAGGGGAGGCTGAAGCTTTCTTT.

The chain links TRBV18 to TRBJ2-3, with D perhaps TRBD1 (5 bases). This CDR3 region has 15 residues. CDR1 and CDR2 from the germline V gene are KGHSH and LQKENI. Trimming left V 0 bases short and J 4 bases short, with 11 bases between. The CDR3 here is CASSPPAPGPDTQYF. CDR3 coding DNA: TGTGCCAGCTCACCACCCGCGCCAGGGCCAGATACGCAGTATTTT.

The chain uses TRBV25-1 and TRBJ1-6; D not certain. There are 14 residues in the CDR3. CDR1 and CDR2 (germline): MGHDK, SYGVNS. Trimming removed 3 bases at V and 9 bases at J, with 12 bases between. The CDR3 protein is CASSDRELGSPLHF. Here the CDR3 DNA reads TGTGCCAGCAGTGACCGGGAGTTAGGTTCACCCCTCCACTTT.

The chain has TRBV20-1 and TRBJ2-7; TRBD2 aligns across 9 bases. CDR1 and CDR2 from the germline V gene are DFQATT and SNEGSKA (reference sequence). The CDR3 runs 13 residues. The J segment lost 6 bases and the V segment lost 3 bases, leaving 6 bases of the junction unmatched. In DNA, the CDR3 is TGCAGTGCTAGTGTTAGCGGGAGTGGCGAGCAGTACTTC. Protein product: CSASVSGSGEQYF.

The CDR3 here is CASRGIKTGWNTEAFF. The DNA for the CDR3 is TGTGCCAGTAGGGGCATAAAGACAGGGTGGAACACTGAAGCTTTCTTT. V usage is TRBV19 and J usage is TRBJ1-1, with TRBD1 matching over 7 bases. CDR3 size: 16 residues. J lost 1 base, V lost 6 bases, and 11 bases had no gene match. CDR1 is LNHDA, CDR2 SQIVND, per germline (reference sequence).

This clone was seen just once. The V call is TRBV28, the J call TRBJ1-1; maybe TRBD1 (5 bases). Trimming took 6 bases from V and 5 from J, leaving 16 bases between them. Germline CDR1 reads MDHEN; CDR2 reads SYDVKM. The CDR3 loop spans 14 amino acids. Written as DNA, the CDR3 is TGTGCCAGCAGGCCAGGGTACGGTAGGACTGAAGCTTTCTTT. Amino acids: CASRPGYGRTEAFF. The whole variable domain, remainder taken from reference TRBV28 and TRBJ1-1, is DVKVTQSSRYLVKRTGEKVFLECVQDMDHENMFWYRQDPGLGLRLIYFSYDVKMKEKGDIPEGYSVSREKKERFSLILESASTNQTSMYLCASRPGYGRTEAFFGQGTRLTVV.

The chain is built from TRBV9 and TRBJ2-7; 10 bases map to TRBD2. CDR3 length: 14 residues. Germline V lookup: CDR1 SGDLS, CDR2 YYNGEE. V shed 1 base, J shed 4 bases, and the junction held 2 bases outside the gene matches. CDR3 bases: TGTGCCAGCAGCGTATTAGCGGGAGGATACGAGCAGTACTTC. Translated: CASSVLAGGYEQYF.

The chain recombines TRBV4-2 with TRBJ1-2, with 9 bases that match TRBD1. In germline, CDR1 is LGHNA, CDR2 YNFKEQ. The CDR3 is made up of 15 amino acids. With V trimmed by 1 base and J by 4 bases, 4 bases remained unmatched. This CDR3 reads CASSQGGTGLYGYTF. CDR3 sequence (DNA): TGTGCCAGCAGCCAAGGAGGGACAGGGCTCTATGGCTACACCTTC.

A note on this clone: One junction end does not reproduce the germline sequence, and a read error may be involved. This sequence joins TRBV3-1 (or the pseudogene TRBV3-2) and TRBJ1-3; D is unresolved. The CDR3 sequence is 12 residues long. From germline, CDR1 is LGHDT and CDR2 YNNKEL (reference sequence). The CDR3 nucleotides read TGTGCCAGCAGCCAAGTTGGAGACACCATATATTTT. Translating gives CASSQVGDTIYF.

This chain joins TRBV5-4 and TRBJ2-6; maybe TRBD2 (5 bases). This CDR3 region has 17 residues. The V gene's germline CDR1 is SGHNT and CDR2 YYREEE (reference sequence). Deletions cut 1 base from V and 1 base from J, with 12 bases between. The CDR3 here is CASSLYTGISGANVLTF. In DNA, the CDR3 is TGTGCCAGCAGCTTGTATACGGGGATATCTGGGGCCAACGTCCTGACTTTC.

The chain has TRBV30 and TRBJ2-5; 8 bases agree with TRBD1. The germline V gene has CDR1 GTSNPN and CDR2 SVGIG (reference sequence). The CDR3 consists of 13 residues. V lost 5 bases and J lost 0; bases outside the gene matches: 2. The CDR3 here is CAWDRGYQETQYF. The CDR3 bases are TGTGCCTGGGACAGGGGATACCAAGAGACCCAGTACTTC.

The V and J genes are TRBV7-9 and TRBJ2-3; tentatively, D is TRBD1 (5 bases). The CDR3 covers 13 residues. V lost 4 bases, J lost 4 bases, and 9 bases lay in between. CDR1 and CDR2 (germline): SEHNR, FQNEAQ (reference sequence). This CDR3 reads CASSSKQADTQYF. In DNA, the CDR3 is TGTGCCAGCAGCTCGAAACAGGCAGATACGCAGTATTTT.

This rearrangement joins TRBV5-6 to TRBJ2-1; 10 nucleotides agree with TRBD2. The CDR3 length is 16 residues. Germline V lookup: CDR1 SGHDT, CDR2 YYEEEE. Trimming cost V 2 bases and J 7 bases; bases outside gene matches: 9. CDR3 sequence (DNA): TGTGCCAGCAGCTTACTCACTAGCGGGATCGTGAATGAGCAGTTCTTC. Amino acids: CASSLLTSGIVNEQFF.

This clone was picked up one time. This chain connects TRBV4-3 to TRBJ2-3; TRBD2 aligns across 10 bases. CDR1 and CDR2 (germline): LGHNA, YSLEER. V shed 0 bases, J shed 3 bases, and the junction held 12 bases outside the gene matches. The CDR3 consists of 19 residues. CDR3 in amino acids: CASSQEPGIAGGTTDTQYF. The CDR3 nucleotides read TGCGCCAGCAGCCAAGAACCCGGAATAGCGGGAGGAACTACAGATACGCAGTATTTT.

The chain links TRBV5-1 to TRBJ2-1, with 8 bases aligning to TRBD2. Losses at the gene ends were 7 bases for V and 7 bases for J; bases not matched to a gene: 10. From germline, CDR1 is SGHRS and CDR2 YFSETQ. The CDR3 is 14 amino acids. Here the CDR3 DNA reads TGCGCCAGCGCTTTCACTAGCGGAGGGAATGAGCAGTTCTTC. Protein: CASAFTSGGNEQFF.

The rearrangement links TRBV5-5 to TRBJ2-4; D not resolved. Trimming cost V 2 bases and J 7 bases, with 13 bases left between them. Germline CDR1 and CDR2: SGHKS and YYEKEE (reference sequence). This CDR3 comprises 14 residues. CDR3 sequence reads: CASSLDSWLNIQYF. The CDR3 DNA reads TGTGCCAGCAGCTTAGACTCCTGGCTGAACATTCAGTACTTC.

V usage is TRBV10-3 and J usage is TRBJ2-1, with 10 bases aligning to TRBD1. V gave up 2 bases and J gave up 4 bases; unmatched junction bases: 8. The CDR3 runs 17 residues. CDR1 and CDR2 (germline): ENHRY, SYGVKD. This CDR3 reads CAISEPTGTGDYNEQFF. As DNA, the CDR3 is TGTGCCATCAGTGAGCCTACCGGGACAGGGGATTACAATGAGCAGTTCTTC.